These T cell receptor beta chains were read from a single sample in a study of shared clonotypes between healthy human individuals. Sequencing was performed with immunoSEQ multiplex PCR; in TCRdb, only in-frame clones are kept and a portion is missing. The data hold hundreds of thousands of clones, with around 78% observed a single time. Input material: PBMCs. These receptor sequences come from a woman in her 40s in good health. Some clones in this sample may be carry-over from other donors' samples. The CDR3 runs from the conserved cysteine through the conserved F or W. The order of the fields is V gene, J gene, clone size, D gene, CDR3 protein, CDR3 DNA. The D gene is left open where the match is weak. Size is omitted from some rows. Given values are once, few, many or a class for expanded clones.

v_call: TRBV23-1
j_call: TRBJ1-2
clone_size: few
d_call: -
cdr3_aa: CASSQSWLRGYTF
cdr3_nt: TGCGCCAGCAGTCAATCCTGGTTGCGCGGCTACACCTTC

v_call: TRBV29-1
j_call: TRBJ2-5
clone_size: -
d_call: -
cdr3_aa: CSVDRGEGETQYF
cdr3_nt: TGCAGCGTTGACAGGGGGGAGGGGGAGACCCAGTACTTC

v_call: TRBV18
j_call: TRBJ2-3
clone_size: -
d_call: TRBD2
cdr3_aa: CASSASSGSADTQYF
cdr3_nt: TGTGCCAGCTCCGCCTCTAGCGGGAGTGCAGATACGCAGTATTTT

v_call: TRBV21-1
j_call: TRBJ2-7
clone_size: -
d_call: -
cdr3_aa: CASSKNLRGEVPSYEQYF
cdr3_nt: TGTGCCAGCAGCAAAAATCTCCGTGGGGAGGTTCCCTCCTACGAGCAGTACTTC

v_call: TRBV18
j_call: TRBJ2-3
clone_size: -
d_call: -
cdr3_aa: CASSPQKTDTQYF
cdr3_nt: TGTGCCAGCTCACCCCAAAAAACAGATACGCAGTATTTT

v_call: TRBV7-2
j_call: TRBJ2-7
clone_size: -
d_call: -
cdr3_aa: CASSKGRLSSYEQYF
cdr3_nt: TGTGCCAGCAGCAAGGGGCGGCTAAGCTCCTACGAGCAGTACTTC

v_call: TRBV30
j_call: TRBJ2-1
clone_size: -
d_call: TRBD2
cdr3_aa: CACGRGLAVWNEQFF
cdr3_nt: TGTGCCTGCGGGCGAGGACTAGCAGTCTGGAATGAGCAGTTCTTC

v_call: TRBV10-3
j_call: TRBJ1-5
clone_size: once
d_call: -
cdr3_aa: CAISGGPNQPQHF
cdr3_nt: TGTGCCATCAGTGGAGGTCCCAATCAGCCCCAGCATTTT

v_call: TRBV18
j_call: TRBJ2-2
clone_size: -
d_call: -
cdr3_aa: CASSPAGELFF
cdr3_nt: TGTGCCAGCTCACCGGCTGGGGAGCTGTTTTTT

v_call: TRBV28
j_call: TRBJ1-1
clone_size: -
d_call: TRBD1
cdr3_aa: CASSTTGGVRTEAFF
cdr3_nt: TGTGCCAGCAGTACGACAGGGGGCGTTAGAACTGAAGCTTTCTTT

v_call: TRBV18
j_call: TRBJ1-1
clone_size: -
d_call: -
cdr3_aa: CASSTEATTQAFF
cdr3_nt: TGTGCCAGCTCCACCGAAGCAACAACCCAAGCTTTCTTT

v_call: TRBV4-1
j_call: TRBJ2-3
clone_size: -
d_call: TRBD2
cdr3_aa: CASSSLGLAGMQYF
cdr3_nt: TGCGCCAGCAGCTCCCTCGGGCTAGCGGGAATGCAGTATTTT

v_call: TRBV14
j_call: TRBJ2-1
clone_size: -
d_call: -
cdr3_aa: CASSQDTSSPGGSYNEQFF
cdr3_nt: TGTGCCAGCAGCCAAGATACTAGCAGCCCTGGAGGATCCTACAATGAGCAGTTCTTC

v_call: TRBV7-9
j_call: TRBJ2-7
clone_size: -
d_call: -
cdr3_aa: CASSPRLSSYEQYF
cdr3_nt: TGTGCCAGCAGCCCACGACTAAGCTCCTACGAGCAGTACTTC

v_call: TRBV2
j_call: TRBJ2-3
clone_size: -
d_call: -
cdr3_aa: CASIGGDPYTDTQYF
cdr3_nt: TGTGCCAGCATCGGAGGGGATCCCTACACAGATACGCAGTATTTT

v_call: TRBV21-1
j_call: TRBJ2-5
clone_size: -
d_call: -
cdr3_aa: CASSKDWGGKGQRTKSQETQYF
cdr3_nt: TGTGCCAGCAGCAAAGACTGGGGGGGTAAGGGACAGCGAACCAAAAGCCAAGAGACCCAGTACTTC

v_call: TRBV11-3
j_call: TRBJ2-3
clone_size: -
d_call: TRBD2
cdr3_aa: CASSGQTGTSGADTQYF
cdr3_nt: TGTGCCAGCAGCGGTCAAACCGGGACTAGCGGGGCAGATACGCAGTATTTT

v_call: TRBV18
j_call: TRBJ2-5
clone_size: -
d_call: TRBD1
cdr3_aa: CASSGQQETQYF
cdr3_nt: TGTGCCAGCTCGGGACAGCAAGAGACCCAGTACTTC

v_call: TRBV9
j_call: TRBJ2-1
clone_size: once
d_call: TRBD2
cdr3_aa: CASSPGLAGVGEQFF
cdr3_nt: TGTGCCAGCTCTCCCGGACTAGCGGGAGTGGGTGAGCAGTTCTTC

v_call: TRBV27
j_call: TRBJ2-2
clone_size: -
d_call: -
cdr3_aa: CASSFGLATLANTGELFF
cdr3_nt: TGTGCCAGCAGTTTCGGGCTAGCGACCCTAGCGAACACCGGGGAGCTGTTTTTT

v_call: TRBV7-2
j_call: TRBJ1-1
clone_size: few
d_call: -
cdr3_aa: CASSPQSGFYTEAFF
cdr3_nt: TGTGCCAGCAGCCCTCAATCAGGGTTTTACACTGAAGCTTTCTTT

v_call: TRBV5-5
j_call: TRBJ2-5
clone_size: few
d_call: TRBD1
cdr3_aa: CASSQGDRDETQYF
cdr3_nt: TGTGCCAGCAGCCAAGGGGACAGGGATGAGACCCAGTACTTC

v_call: TRBV27
j_call: TRBJ1-4
clone_size: -
d_call: -
cdr3_aa: CASSRGIGNEKLFF
cdr3_nt: TGTGCCAGCAGTCGGGGGATCGGTAATGAAAAACTGTTTTTT

v_call: TRBV19
j_call: TRBJ2-1
clone_size: -
d_call: -
cdr3_aa: CASSIVRDVNEQFF
cdr3_nt: TGTGCCAGTAGTATAGTGCGGGACGTCAATGAGCAGTTCTTC

v_call: TRBV7-2
j_call: TRBJ2-1
clone_size: -
d_call: -
cdr3_aa: CASRQGAGYFNEQFF
cdr3_nt: TGTGCCAGCAGACAAGGGGCGGGATACTTCAATGAGCAGTTCTTC

v_call: TRBV18
j_call: TRBJ2-4
clone_size: -
d_call: -
cdr3_aa: CASSPGDWKNIQYF
cdr3_nt: TGTGCCAGCTCACCAGGGGACTGGAAAAACATTCAGTACTTC

v_call: TRBV2
j_call: TRBJ1-2
clone_size: -
d_call: -
cdr3_aa: CASWGVYGYTF
cdr3_nt: TGTGCCAGCTGGGGTGTCTATGGCTACACCTTC

v_call: TRBV5-1
j_call: TRBJ2-2
clone_size: -
d_call: -
cdr3_aa: CASSLDRRQPNTGELFF
cdr3_nt: TGCGCCAGCAGCTTGGACAGACGCCAACCGAACACCGGGGAGCTGTTTTTT

v_call: TRBV7-7
j_call: TRBJ2-7
clone_size: -
d_call: -
cdr3_aa: CASSLRPGQIYEQYF
cdr3_nt: TGTGCCAGCAGCTTAAGGCCGGGACAAATTTACGAGCAGTACTTC

v_call: TRBV28
j_call: TRBJ2-7
clone_size: -
d_call: TRBD1
cdr3_aa: CASRGQGYEQYF
cdr3_nt: TGTGCCAGCAGGGGACAGGGTTACGAGCAGTACTTC

v_call: TRBV5-4
j_call: TRBJ2-5
clone_size: few
d_call: -
cdr3_aa: CASSRWGGQETQYF
cdr3_nt: TGTGCCAGCAGCCGCTGGGGTGGTCAAGAGACCCAGTACTTC

v_call: TRBV27
j_call: TRBJ1-5
clone_size: -
d_call: TRBD1
cdr3_aa: CASSPTGGSQPQHF
cdr3_nt: TGTGCCAGCAGTCCTACAGGGGGAAGTCAGCCCCAGCATTTT

v_call: TRBV7-9
j_call: TRBJ1-1
clone_size: -
d_call: -
cdr3_aa: CASSSTRAGEAFF
cdr3_nt: TGTGCCAGCAGCTCGACTAGGGCGGGCGAAGCTTTCTTT

v_call: TRBV28
j_call: TRBJ2-2
clone_size: once
d_call: -
cdr3_aa: CASRLRNTGELFF
cdr3_nt: TGTGCCAGCAGACTTAGGAACACCGGGGAGCTGTTTTTT

v_call: TRBV28
j_call: TRBJ1-1
clone_size: -
d_call: TRBD1
cdr3_aa: CASRTGGDTEAFF
cdr3_nt: TGTGCCAGCCGGACAGGGGGGGACACTGAAGCTTTCTTT

v_call: TRBV15
j_call: TRBJ1-4
clone_size: -
d_call: TRBD1
cdr3_aa: CATSRGRDSLNEKLFF
cdr3_nt: TGTGCCACCAGCAGAGGGCGGGACAGCCTTAATGAAAAGCTGTTTTTT

v_call: TRBV19
j_call: TRBJ1-4
clone_size: once
d_call: TRBD1
cdr3_aa: CASSTQGWTNEKLFF
cdr3_nt: TGTGCCAGTAGTACACAGGGGTGGACTAATGAAAAACTGTTTTTT

v_call: TRBV7-6
j_call: TRBJ2-7
clone_size: few
d_call: -
cdr3_aa: CASSPGDLYEQYF
cdr3_nt: TGTGCCAGCAGCCCAGGGGACCTCTACGAGCAGTACTTC

v_call: TRBV30
j_call: TRBJ1-1
clone_size: few
d_call: -
cdr3_aa: CAWSKGVNTEAFF
cdr3_nt: TGTGCCTGGAGTAAGGGGGTGAACACTGAAGCTTTCTTT

v_call: TRBV7-2
j_call: TRBJ2-7
clone_size: -
d_call: -
cdr3_aa: CASSSWVTGSYEQYF
cdr3_nt: TGTGCCAGCAGCTCATGGGTCACCGGCTCCTACGAGCAGTACTTC

v_call: TRBV5-6
j_call: TRBJ1-5
clone_size: -
d_call: TRBD1
cdr3_aa: CASSLGRGTGVYSNQPQHF
cdr3_nt: TGCGCCAGCAGCTTGGGGAGGGGGACAGGAGTGTATAGCAATCAGCCCCAGCATTTT

v_call: TRBV5-1
j_call: TRBJ2-2
clone_size: -
d_call: TRBD1
cdr3_aa: CASSLETGPNTGELFF
cdr3_nt: TGCGCCAGCAGCTTGGAGACAGGGCCGAACACCGGGGAGCTGTTTTTT

v_call: TRBV4-3
j_call: TRBJ2-7
clone_size: -
d_call: -
cdr3_aa: CASSQDRAGFPYEQYF
cdr3_nt: TGCGCCAGCAGCCAAGATCGGGCAGGATTCCCCTACGAGCAGTACTTC

v_call: TRBV7-9
j_call: TRBJ2-5
clone_size: -
d_call: TRBD2
cdr3_aa: CASSPRGSGVKETQYF
cdr3_nt: TGTGCCAGCAGCCCCAGGGGTAGCGGGGTTAAAGAGACCCAGTACTTC

v_call: TRBV2
j_call: TRBJ1-5
clone_size: few
d_call: -
cdr3_aa: CASQRDSNQPQHF
cdr3_nt: TGTGCCAGCCAACGGGACAGCAATCAGCCCCAGCATTTT

v_call: TRBV6-5
j_call: TRBJ2-2
clone_size: -
d_call: TRBD2
cdr3_aa: CARTGGRTGELFF
cdr3_nt: TGTGCCAGGACTGGCGGGAGGACCGGGGAGCTGTTTTTT

v_call: TRBV28
j_call: TRBJ1-5
clone_size: -
d_call: -
cdr3_aa: CASSPGGTSNQPQHF
cdr3_nt: TGTGCCAGCAGTCCCGGGGGGACTAGCAATCAGCCCCAGCATTTT